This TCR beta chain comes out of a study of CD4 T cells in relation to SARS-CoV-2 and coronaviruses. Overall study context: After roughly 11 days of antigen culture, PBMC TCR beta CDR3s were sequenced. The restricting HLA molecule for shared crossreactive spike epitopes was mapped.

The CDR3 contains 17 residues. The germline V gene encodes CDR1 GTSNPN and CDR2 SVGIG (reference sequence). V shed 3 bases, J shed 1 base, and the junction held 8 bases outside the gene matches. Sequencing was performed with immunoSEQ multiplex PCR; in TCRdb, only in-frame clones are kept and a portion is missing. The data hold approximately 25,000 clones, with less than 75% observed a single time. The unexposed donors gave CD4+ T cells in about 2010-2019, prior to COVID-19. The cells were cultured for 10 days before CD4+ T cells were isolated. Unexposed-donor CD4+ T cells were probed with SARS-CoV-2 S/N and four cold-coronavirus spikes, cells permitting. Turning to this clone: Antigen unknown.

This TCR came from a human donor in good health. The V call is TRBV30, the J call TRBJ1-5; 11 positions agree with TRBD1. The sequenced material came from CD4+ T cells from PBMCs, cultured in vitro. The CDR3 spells CAWSRDRGFVSNQPQHF. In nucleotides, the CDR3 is TGTGCCTGGAGCCGGGACAGGGGGTTTGTCAGCAATCAGCCCCAGCATTTT.